This T cell receptor beta chain is from a study of T cell responses to AZD1222 COVID-19 vaccine. This CDR3 comprises 16 residues. V lost 1 base, J lost 4 bases, and 17 bases lay in between. CDR1 and CDR2 from the germline V gene are SGHVS and FQNEAQ. Assay used: immunoSEQ multiplex PCR; TCRdb lists only in-frame clones, some missing. Of around 100,000 clones listed, 80% to 90% are singletons. The chain uses TRBV7-8 and TRBJ2-7, with a tentative D call TRBD1 (6 bases). This sample comprised peripheral blood, obtained on day 0 of AZD1222 vaccination. This clonotype originated in an adult in good health. The CDR3 DNA follows: TGTGCCAGCAGCTTAGGTTACTCTACGGACAGTTACGAGCAGTACTTC. Translation: CASSLGYSTDSYEQYF.